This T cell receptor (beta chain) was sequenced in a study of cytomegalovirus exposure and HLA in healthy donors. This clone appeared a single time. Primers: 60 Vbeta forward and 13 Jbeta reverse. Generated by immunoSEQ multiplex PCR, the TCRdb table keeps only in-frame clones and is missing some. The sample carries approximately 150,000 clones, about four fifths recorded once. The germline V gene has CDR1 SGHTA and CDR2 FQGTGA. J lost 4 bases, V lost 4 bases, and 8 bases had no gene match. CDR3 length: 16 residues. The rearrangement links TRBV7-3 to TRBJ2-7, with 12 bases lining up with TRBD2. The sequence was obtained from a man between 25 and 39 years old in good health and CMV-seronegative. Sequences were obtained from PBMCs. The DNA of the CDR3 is TGTGCCAGCAGCTCCGGGACTAGCGGGCGCCGATACGAGCAGTACTTC. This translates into CASSSGTSGRRYEQYF.